Following are 14 T cell receptor beta chains from one sample sequenced in a study of response to subunit inactivated influenza vaccine. TCRdb re-analysed the RT-PCR reads in MiXCR, keeping a single row per CDR3 protein. The repertoire holds around 520,000 distinct CDR3 sequences, with 25% as singletons. Sequencing was performed on CD4+ T cells sorted from PBMCs, taken less than 6 days after vaccination. The receptors were gathered from a man in his forties or fifties who received an inactivated influenza vaccine.

This sequence joins TRBV6-2 or TRBV6-3 and TRBJ2-1; 11 bases are shared with TRBD2. The CDR3 has 18 residues. Germline assignment: CDR1 MNHEY and CDR2 SVGEGT. The junction had 17 bases not matched to a gene; V was cut back by 5 bases and J by 8 bases. The CDR3: CASSPRATTSGSWYEQFF. CDR3 sequence (DNA): TGTGCCAGCAGTCCCCGGGCCACTACTAGCGGGAGTTGGTATGAGCAGTTCTTC.

The chain recombines TRBV2 with TRBJ2-1; the match to TRBD2 covers 16 bases. The V gene's germline CDR1 is SNHLY and CDR2 FYNNEI. The CDR3 has 17 residues. V lost 6 bases to trimming and J lost 4 bases; unmatched junction nucleotides: 6. CDR3 in DNA: TGTGCCAGCAGCGGGACTAGCGGGAGGGCCAAATACAATGAGCAGTTCTTC. Its protein is CASSGTSGRAKYNEQFF.

The chain is built from TRBV7-9 and TRBJ1-1, with 10 bases aligning to TRBD1. With 6 bases clipped from V and 5 bases from J, the junction kept 6 bases outside the gene matches. The CDR3 contains 14 residues. Germline V gene lookup returns CDR1 SEHNR and CDR2 FQNEAQ (reference sequence). In DNA, the CDR3 is TGTGCCAGCAGAGGGACAGGGGAGGGGACTGAAGCTTTCTTT. Protein sequence: CASRGTGEGTEAFF.

V and J are TRBV7-2 and TRBJ2-7; 8 bases are shared with TRBD1. CDR1 is SGHTA, CDR2 FQGNSA, per germline. V shed 7 bases and J 2 bases; nucleotides not matched to a gene: 7. The CDR3 contains 14 residues. CDR3 in DNA: TGTGCCAGCACCGAGGGACAGGCCACCTACGAGCAGTACTTC. Its translation: CASTEGQATYEQYF. Full variable domain (missing parts from reference TRBV7-2 and TRBJ2-7): GAGVSQSPSNKVTEKGKDVELRCDPISGHTALYWYRQSLGQGLEFLIYFQGNSAPDKSGLPSDRFSAERTGGSVSTLTIQRTQQEDSAVYLCASTEGQATYEQYFGPGTRLTVT.

J is TRBJ1-2 and V is TRBV5-6; D gene unclear. The CDR3 has 15 residues. V was pared by 3 bases and J by 7 bases, with 19 bases between. Germline CDR1 and CDR2: SGHDT and YYEEEE. CDR3 nucleotides: TGTGCCAGCAGCTCATCGGAGGGATGGGTCCTTGGCTACACCTTC. Translation: CASSSSEGWVLGYTF.

The chain combines TRBV12-3 or TRBV12-4 with TRBJ2-7; no clear D gene. There are 14 residues in the CDR3. V was trimmed by 1 base and J by 7 bases, leaving 14 bases between them. The CDR3 spells CASSLVSGFSEQYF. In DNA, the CDR3 is TGTGCCAGCAGTTTAGTTTCTGGGTTCAGTGAGCAGTACTTC.

In its sample, this clonotype was seen a few times. The rearrangement links TRBV20-1 to TRBJ2-5; D possibly corresponds to TRBD1 (5 bases). The CDR3 has 12 amino acids. V was pared by 4 bases and J by 0 bases, with 6 bases between. The V gene's germline CDR1 is DFQATT and CDR2 SNEGSKA (reference sequence). The DNA of the CDR3 is TGCAGTGCTACAGGGTACCAAGAGACCCAGTACTTC. Its protein product is CSATGYQETQYF.

Only a few counts were recorded for this clonotype. The V gene is TRBV15, the J gene TRBJ1-3; D possibly corresponds to TRBD1 (6 bases). The CDR3 sequence is 15 residues long. The germline V gene encodes CDR1 LNHNV and CDR2 YYDKDF (reference sequence). The germline V and J ends were trimmed by 0 bases and 4 bases, with 10 bases remaining between them. The CDR3 DNA is TGTGCCACCAGCAGAGATACAGGGTCGGGAAACACCATATATTTT. Translating gives CATSRDTGSGNTIYF.

V gene TRBV12-3 or TRBV12-4 combines with J gene TRBJ1-6; the D gene is possibly TRBD1 (5 bases). V was shortened by 3 bases and J by 7 bases, with 10 bases between the two germline ends. This CDR3 has 14 amino acids. CDR3 sequence (DNA): TGTGCCAGCAGTTTGTCAGGGTCCAATTCACCCCTCCACTTT. This gives the protein CASSLSGSNSPLHF.

This clonotype was observed a few times. The V and J genes are TRBV20-1 and TRBJ2-5; D perhaps matches TRBD2 (6 bases). V was pared by 6 bases and J by 5 bases, with 10 bases between. Germline-derived CDR1 and CDR2 are DFQATT and SNEGSKA (reference sequence). This CDR3 is built from 11 residues. This CDR3 reads CSAGDSETQYF. CDR3 coding DNA: TGCAGTGCCGGGGACTCGGAGACCCAGTACTTC.

The chain is built from TRBV28 and TRBJ1-1, with D tentatively TRBD1 (5 bases). The CDR3 consists of 14 residues. The V gene lost 7 bases and the J gene lost 6 bases, with 18 bases spanning the gap. Germline lookup yields CDR1 MDHEN and CDR2 SYDVKM. Here the CDR3 DNA reads TGTGCCAGCAAGCAGGGAGGGCTTTGGGCTGAAGCTTTCTTT. Translation gives CASKQGGLWAEAFF.

The chain has TRBV9 and TRBJ2-1, with 7 positions matching TRBD2. The CDR3 spans 14 residues. J lost 12 bases, V lost 0 bases, and 9 bases had no gene match. CDR1 and CDR2 from the germline V gene are SGDLS and YYNGEE. The CDR3 here is CASSVADAPGGQFF. The CDR3 nucleotides read TGTGCCAGCAGCGTAGCGGACGCACCGGGGGGGCAGTTCTTC.

This clonotype was picked up a small number of times. V and J are TRBV2 and TRBJ2-1; possibly TRBD1 or TRBD2 for D (5 bases each). The CDR3 has 16 residues. Germline V gene sequence: CDR1 SNHLY, CDR2 FYNNEI. Trimming shortened V by 7 bases and J by 0 bases, and 16 bases separated the two germline ends. In nucleotides, the CDR3 is TGTGCCAGCACTTTCATTGGGGGAAGCTCCTACAATGAGCAGTTCTTC. Its translation: CASTFIGGSSYNEQFF.

The rearrangement uses TRBV6-1 and TRBJ2-2, with TRBD1 identical over 9 bases. Germline V gene lookup returns CDR1 MNHNS and CDR2 SASEGT. Unmatched junction bases numbered 3, after V lost 7 bases and J lost 0 bases. This CDR3 is 15 amino acids long. The CDR3 DNA sequence: TGTGCCAGCAAACGGGACAGGGCGAACACCGGGGAGCTGTTTTTT. It encodes CASKRDRANTGELFF.